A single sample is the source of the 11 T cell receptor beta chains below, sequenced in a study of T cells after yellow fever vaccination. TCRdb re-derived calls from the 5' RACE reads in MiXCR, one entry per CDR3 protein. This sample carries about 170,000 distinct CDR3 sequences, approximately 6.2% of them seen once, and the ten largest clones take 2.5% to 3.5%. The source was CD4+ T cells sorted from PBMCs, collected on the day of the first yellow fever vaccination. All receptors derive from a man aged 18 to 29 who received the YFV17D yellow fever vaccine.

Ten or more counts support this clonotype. The CDR3 loop reads CATSDLGFDQFF. The DNA for the CDR3 is TGTGCCACCAGTGACCTAGGGTTTGACCAGTTCTTC. The chain links TRBV24-1 to TRBJ2-1; D gene ambiguous. This CDR3 has 12 residues. Germline CDR1 KGHDR, CDR2 SFDVKD. The V end lost 4 bases, the J end lost 13 bases, and 13 bases lay between the germline ends.

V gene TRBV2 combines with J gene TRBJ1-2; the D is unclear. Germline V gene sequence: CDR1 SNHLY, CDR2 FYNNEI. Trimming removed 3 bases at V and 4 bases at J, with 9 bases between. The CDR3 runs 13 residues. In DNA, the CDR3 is TGTGCCAGCAGTGATGCGGCAGCCTATGGCTACACCTTC. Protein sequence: CASSDAAAYGYTF.

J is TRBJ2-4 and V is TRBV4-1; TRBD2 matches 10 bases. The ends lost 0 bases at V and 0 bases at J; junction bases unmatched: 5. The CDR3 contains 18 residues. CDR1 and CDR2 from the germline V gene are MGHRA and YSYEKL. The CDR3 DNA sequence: TGCGCCAGCAGCCAAGATGGTACTAGCGGGGAAGCCAAAAACATTCAGTACTTC. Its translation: CASSQDGTSGEAKNIQYF.

CDR3 in amino acids: CSARRRPGSNTGELFF. The CDR3, as DNA: TGCAGTGCTAGAAGGAGGCCGGGTTCGAACACCGGGGAGCTGTTTTTT. The rearrangement links TRBV20-1 to TRBJ2-2, with a tentative D call TRBD2 (5 bases). The CDR3 extends over 16 amino acids. V lost 2 bases, J lost 0 bases, and 13 bases lay in between. Germline CDR1 reads DFQATT; CDR2 reads SNEGSKA (reference sequence).

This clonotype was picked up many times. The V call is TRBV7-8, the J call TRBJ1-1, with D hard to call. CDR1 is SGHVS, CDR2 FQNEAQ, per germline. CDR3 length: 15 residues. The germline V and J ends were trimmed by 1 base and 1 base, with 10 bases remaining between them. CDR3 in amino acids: CASSLVSSGNTEAFF. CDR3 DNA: TGTGCCAGCAGCTTAGTCAGTTCCGGGAACACTGAAGCTTTCTTT.

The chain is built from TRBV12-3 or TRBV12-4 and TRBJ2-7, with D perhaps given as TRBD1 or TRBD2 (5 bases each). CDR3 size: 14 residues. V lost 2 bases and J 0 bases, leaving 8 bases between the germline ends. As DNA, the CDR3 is TGTGCCAGCAGTTTACGGGGCCTCTCCTACGAGCAGTACTTC. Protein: CASSLRGLSYEQYF.

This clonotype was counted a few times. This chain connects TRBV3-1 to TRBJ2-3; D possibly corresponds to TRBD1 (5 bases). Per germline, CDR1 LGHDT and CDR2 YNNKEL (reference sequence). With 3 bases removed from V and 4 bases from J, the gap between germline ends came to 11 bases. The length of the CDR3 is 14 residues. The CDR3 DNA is TGTGCCAGCAGCCACTTCAGGGATTCAGATACGCAGTATTTT. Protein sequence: CASSHFRDSDTQYF.

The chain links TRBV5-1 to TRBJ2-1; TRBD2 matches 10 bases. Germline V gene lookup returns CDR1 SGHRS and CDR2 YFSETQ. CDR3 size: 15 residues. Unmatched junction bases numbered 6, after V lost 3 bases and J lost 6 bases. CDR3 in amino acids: CASSWPLAGANEQFF. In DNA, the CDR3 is TGCGCCAGCAGCTGGCCCCTAGCGGGGGCCAATGAGCAGTTCTTC.

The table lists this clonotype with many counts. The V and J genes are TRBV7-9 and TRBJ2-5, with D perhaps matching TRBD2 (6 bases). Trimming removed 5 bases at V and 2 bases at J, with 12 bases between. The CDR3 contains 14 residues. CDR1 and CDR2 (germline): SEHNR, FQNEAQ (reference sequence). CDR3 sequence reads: CASSPHGRQETQYF. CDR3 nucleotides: TGTGCCAGCAGCCCCCACGGGAGACAAGAGACCCAGTACTTC.

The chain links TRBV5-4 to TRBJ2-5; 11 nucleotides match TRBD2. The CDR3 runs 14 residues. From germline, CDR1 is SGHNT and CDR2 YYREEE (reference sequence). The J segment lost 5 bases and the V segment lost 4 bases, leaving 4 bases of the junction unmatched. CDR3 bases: TGTGCCAGCAGCCCGGCTAGCGGGGGGGAGACCCAGTACTTC. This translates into CASSPASGGETQYF.

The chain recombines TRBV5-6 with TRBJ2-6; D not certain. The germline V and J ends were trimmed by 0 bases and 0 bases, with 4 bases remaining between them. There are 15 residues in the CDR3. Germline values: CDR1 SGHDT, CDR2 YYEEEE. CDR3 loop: CASSLGISGANVLTF. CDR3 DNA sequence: TGTGCCAGCAGCTTGGGGATCTCTGGGGCCAACGTCCTGACTTTC.